This TCR beta chain was captured by sequencing in a study of siplizumab effects on memory and regulatory T cells. Assays covered some 94,000 TCR templates per sample. Some clones are missing from TCRdb's copy, which holds only in-frame ones; the method was immunoSEQ multiplex PCR. The repertoire holds around 100,000 clones, 94% seen once, with over 1% in the top ten. Comments on this clone: Its target is unknown.

Study-level findings and limits: Relative to controls at 26.9%, mappable alloreactive CD4+ clones exhibited a mean Treg-derived proportion of less than 70% with siplizumab.

V was pared by 1 base and J by 7 bases, with 8 bases between. Germline V gives CDR1 LNHDA, CDR2 SQIVND (reference sequence). The CDR3 covers 13 residues. The rearrangement uses TRBV19 and TRBJ2-1; possibly TRBD2 for D (5 bases). This sequence originates from a human donor in good health. Sequenced sample: non-Treg CD4+ T cells sorted from blood. CDR3 protein: CASSIVWENEQFF. CDR3 coding DNA: TGTGCCAGTAGTATAGTTTGGGAGAATGAGCAGTTCTTC.